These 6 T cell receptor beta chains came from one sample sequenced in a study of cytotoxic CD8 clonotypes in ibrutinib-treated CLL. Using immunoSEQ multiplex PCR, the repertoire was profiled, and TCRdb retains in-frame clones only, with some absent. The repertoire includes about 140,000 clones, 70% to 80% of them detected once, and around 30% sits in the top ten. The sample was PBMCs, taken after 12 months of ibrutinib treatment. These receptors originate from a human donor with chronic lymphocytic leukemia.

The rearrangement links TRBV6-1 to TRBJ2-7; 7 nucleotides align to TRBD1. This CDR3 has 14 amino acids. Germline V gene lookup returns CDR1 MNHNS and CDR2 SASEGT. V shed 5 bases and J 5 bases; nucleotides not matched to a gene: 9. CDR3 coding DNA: TGTGCCAGCAGTAAGAGGACAGGCTGGGACGAGCAGTACTTC. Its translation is CASSKRTGWDEQYF.

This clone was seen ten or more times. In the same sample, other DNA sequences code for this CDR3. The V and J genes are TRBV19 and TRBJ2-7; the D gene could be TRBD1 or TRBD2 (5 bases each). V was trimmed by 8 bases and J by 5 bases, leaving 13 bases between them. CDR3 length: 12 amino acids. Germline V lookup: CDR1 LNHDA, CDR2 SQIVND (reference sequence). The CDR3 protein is CASRDRRNEQYF. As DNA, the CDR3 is TGTGCCAGTCGGGACCGTCGGAACGAGCAGTACTTC. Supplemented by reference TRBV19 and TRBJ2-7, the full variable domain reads DGGITQSPKYLFRKEGQNVTLSCEQNLNHDAMYWYRQDPGQGLRLIYYSQIVNDFQKGDIAEGYSVSREKKESFPLTVTSAQKNPTAFYLCASRDRRNEQYFGPGTRLTVT.

The CDR3 here is CASSLEGWTEAFF. In DNA, the CDR3 is TGTGCCAGCAGCCTAGAAGGGTGGACTGAAGCTTTCTTT. The chain employs TRBV7-9 and TRBJ1-1, with unresolved D. From germline, CDR1 is SEHNR and CDR2 FQNEAQ (reference sequence). Between the trimmed V and J ends, which lost 5 bases and 5 bases, there was a span of 12 bases. This CDR3 contains 13 residues.

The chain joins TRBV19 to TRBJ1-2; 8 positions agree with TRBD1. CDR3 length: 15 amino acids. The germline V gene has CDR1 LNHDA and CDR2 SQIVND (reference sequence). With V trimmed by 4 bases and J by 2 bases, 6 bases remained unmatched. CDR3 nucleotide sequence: TGTGCCAGTAGTAGATTCGGACAGGGCAACTATGGCTACACCTTC. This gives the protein CASSRFGQGNYGYTF.

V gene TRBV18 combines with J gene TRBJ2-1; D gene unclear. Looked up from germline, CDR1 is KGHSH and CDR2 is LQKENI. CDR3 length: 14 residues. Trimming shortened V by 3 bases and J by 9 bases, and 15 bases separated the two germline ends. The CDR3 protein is CASSPLEVEGEQFF. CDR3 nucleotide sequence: TGTGCCAGCTCACCGCTAGAGGTCGAAGGTGAGCAGTTCTTC.

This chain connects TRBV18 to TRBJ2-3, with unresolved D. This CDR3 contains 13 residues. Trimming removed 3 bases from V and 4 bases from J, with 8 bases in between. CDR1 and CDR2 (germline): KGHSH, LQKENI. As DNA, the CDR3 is TGTGCCAGCTCACCCCTTATCGCAGATACGCAGTATTTT. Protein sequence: CASSPLIADTQYF.